The 12 T cell receptor beta chains reported below all come from one sample, sequenced in a study of PD-L1 blockade in urothelial cancer. Using immunoSEQ multiplex PCR, the repertoire was profiled, and TCRdb retains in-frame clones only, with some absent. Among around 63,000 clones listed, 80% to 90% were seen once. Time point given: pretreatment peripheral blood. The source was PBMCs, collected around atezolizumab (anti-PD-L1) treatment. These receptors came from a man in his sixties or seventies with urothelial cancer.

The chain links TRBV7-9 to TRBJ1-1; perhaps TRBD1 as D (5 bases). The CDR3 spans 14 residues. V lost 3 bases and J lost 1, with 9 bases in between. Germline assignment: CDR1 SEHNR and CDR2 FQNEAQ (reference sequence). Here the CDR3 reads CASSFGGPNTEAFF. The CDR3 bases are TGTGCCAGCAGCTTCGGGGGACCGAACACTGAAGCTTTCTTT.

This chain links TRBV28 with TRBJ1-1, with no clear D. This CDR3 spans 13 amino acids. Per germline, CDR1 MDHEN and CDR2 SYDVKM. V was shortened by 6 bases and J by 3 bases, with 11 bases between the two germline ends. The CDR3 bases are TGTGCCAGCAGGGGTGACTGGGACACTGAAGCTTTCTTT. It specifies CASRGDWDTEAFF.

J is TRBJ2-3 and V is TRBV6-1; no reliable D call. Between the trimmed V and J ends, which lost 4 bases and 4 bases, there was a span of 12 bases. The CDR3 runs to 14 residues. Germline V gene sequence: CDR1 MNHNS, CDR2 SASEGT. The CDR3 DNA reads TGTGCCAGCAGTGCACTCTTAGAAGCAGATACGCAGTATTTT. It translates to CASSALLEADTQYF.

The chain is built from TRBV7-9 and TRBJ1-1; no clear D gene. Looked up from germline, CDR1 is SEHNR and CDR2 is FQNEAQ (reference sequence). V lost 3 bases, J lost 6 bases, and 14 bases lay in between. The CDR3 is 14 amino acids. CDR3 coding DNA: TGTGCCAGCAGCTTTAACCCCCTCGGGTCTGAAGCTTTCTTT. It codes for CASSFNPLGSEAFF.

This clone has just a few counts. V usage is TRBV19 and J usage is TRBJ2-2; TRBD2 aligns across 11 bases. This CDR3 has 24 amino acids. Germline assignment: CDR1 LNHDA and CDR2 SQIVND (reference sequence). V shed 4 bases, J shed 0 bases, and the junction held 25 bases outside the gene matches. For the CDR3, the DNA is TGTGCCAGTAGTAAACGACTAGCGGGATTTTTTCCTCGGAGTAGGGAGCCGAACACCGGGGAGCTGTTTTTT. Amino acids: CASSKRLAGFFPRSREPNTGELFF.

This chain uses TRBV7-6 with TRBJ2-1; 12 bases are shared with TRBD2. J lost 9 bases, V lost 6 bases, and 6 bases had no gene match. CDR3 length equals 14 residues. Germline CDR1 SGHVS, CDR2 FNYEAQ. The chain's CDR3 is CASRQLAGGGEQFF. The DNA for the CDR3 is TGTGCCAGCAGGCAACTAGCGGGAGGAGGTGAGCAGTTCTTC.

This chain joins TRBV6-6 and TRBJ1-2, with a weak D call TRBD1 (6 bases). Germline CDR1 and CDR2: MNHNY and SVGAGI (reference sequence). There are 13 residues in the CDR3. Trimming shortened V by 6 bases and J by 7 bases, and 15 bases separated the two germline ends. The chain's CDR3 is CASSHNREGGYTF. In nucleotides, the CDR3 is TGTGCCAGCAGCCATAACAGGGAAGGTGGCTACACCTTC.

The chain is built from TRBV28 and TRBJ1-2; perhaps TRBD1 as D (6 bases). This CDR3 region has 18 residues. Germline-derived CDR1 and CDR2 are MDHEN and SYDVKM. V lost 7 bases and J 3 bases, leaving 27 bases between the germline ends. The CDR3 protein is CASTPKGGATIIDYGYTF. Here the CDR3 DNA reads TGTGCCAGCACCCCCAAGGGGGGGGCGACCATTATAGACTATGGCTACACCTTC.

The genes are TRBV7-2 and TRBJ1-5; D perhaps matches TRBD1 (5 bases). Per the germline V gene, CDR1 is SGHTA and CDR2 is FQGNSA. The V gene lost 7 bases and the J gene lost 8 bases, with 21 bases spanning the gap. This CDR3 spans 15 amino acids. CDR3 in amino acids: CASTPTGTGAEPQHF. The CDR3 DNA sequence: TGTGCCAGCACTCCCACCGGGACTGGGGCCGAGCCCCAGCATTTT.

The chain joins TRBV19 to TRBJ2-3, with 11 bases matching TRBD2. The CDR3 sequence is 18 residues long. Looked up from germline, CDR1 is LNHDA and CDR2 is SQIVND (reference sequence). Germline trimming cut 5 bases from V and 0 bases from J; bases unmatched to any gene: 10. The CDR3 is CASSGGLAGAPSTDTQYF. The CDR3 coding sequence is TGTGCCAGTAGTGGAGGACTAGCGGGCGCACCTAGCACAGATACGCAGTATTTT.

This chain connects TRBV19 to TRBJ1-1, with TRBD1 matching 8 bases. This CDR3 region has 15 residues. J lost 1 base, V lost 7 bases, and 8 bases had no gene match. Germline lookup yields CDR1 LNHDA and CDR2 SQIVND (reference sequence). In DNA, the CDR3 is TGTGCCAGTATTCATGCCCAGGGGGCGAACACTGAAGCTTTCTTT. Residues: CASIHAQGANTEAFF.

This sequence joins TRBV6-6 and TRBJ2-1; TRBD2 agrees at 9 bases. The CDR3 is 14 residues long. Germline-derived CDR1 and CDR2 are MNHNY and SVGAGI (reference sequence). The V gene end was trimmed by 7 bases and the J gene end by 10 bases; junction bases not matched to a gene: 11. CDR3 in DNA: TGTGCCAGCAAGCAGGGGCGGGAGGGGGGCGAGCAGTTCTTC. Its translation: CASKQGREGGEQFF.